The source of this TCR beta chain is a study of blood T cell repertoires in COVID-19. Turning to the study itself: Collection of acute and convalescent COVID-19 samples took place in the United States, Italy and Spain. Sample material is recorded as cDNA or gDNA derived from T cells, B-cell-depleted T cells, or PBMCs.

Authors' methods: How many nucleated cells were present was estimated from reference gene primer amplification. Generated by immunoSEQ multiplex PCR, the TCRdb table keeps only in-frame clones and is missing some. V, J and clone size were drawn from that table, and D and trimming were deduced from the DNA. The table includes 110,000 or so clones, 75% to 90% detected once. Germline-derived CDR1 and CDR2 are LNHNV and YYDKDF (reference sequence). CDR3 length equals 12 residues. This clone was seen a few times. The junction shows a germline mismatch at one end, possibly a read error. The clonotype was recovered from a woman between 45 and 65 years old with acute or convalescent COVID-19. Source material: peripheral blood. The V and J genes are TRBV15 and TRBJ1-2; 7 bases are a match to TRBD1. CDR3 protein: CATSRDGRTGSF. CDR3 DNA: TGTGCCACCAGCAGAGATGGAAGGACAGGTTCCTTC.